The next 23 T cell receptor beta chains were all read from a single sample in a study of T-cell memory formation after mild COVID-19. TCRdb redid the calling of the 5' RACE reads with MiXCR, one entry per CDR3 protein. The table has just under 550,000 distinct CDR3 sequences, around 20% seen once; the top ten hold about 12%. The sample was PBMCs or a T cell subset sorted from them (not recorded which). The receptors originated from an adult woman who had mild COVID-19 (a few samples of this study predate the infection). Cell type and time point are not known.

This clonotype was seen a few times. CDR3 nucleotides: TGTGCCAGCAGCCCCCGGACAGGGAAACTTACGGAGACCCAGTACTTC. It yields the protein CASSPRTGKLTETQYF. V gene TRBV6-6 combines with J gene TRBJ2-5, with 8 positions matching TRBD1. Per germline, CDR1 MNHNY and CDR2 SVGAGI (reference sequence). The V gene end was trimmed by 6 bases and the J gene end by 5 bases; junction bases not matched to a gene: 14. The length of the CDR3 is 16 residues.

The chain has TRBV19 and TRBJ1-6, with D perhaps TRBD1 (6 bases). Germline CDR1 and CDR2: LNHDA and SQIVND (reference sequence). The CDR3 covers 17 residues. V lost 8 bases and J lost 9, with 26 bases in between. The CDR3 sequence: CASGRGRWGDAFSPLHF. The CDR3 nucleotides are TGTGCCAGTGGCAGGGGCAGGTGGGGGGATGCTTTTTCACCCCTCCACTTT.

The sample holds a few counts of this clonotype. The genes are TRBV20-1 and TRBJ2-3; 10 positions match TRBD2. After removal of 3 bases from V and 1 base from J, the junction contained 4 bases not matched to a gene. The germline CDR1 and CDR2 sequences are DFQATT and SNEGSKA (reference sequence). The CDR3 has 15 residues. The DNA for the CDR3 is TGCAGTGCTAGCCATACTAGCGGGGGCACAGATACGCAGTATTTT. Encoded protein: CSASHTSGGTDTQYF.

This CDR3 reads CASSKGLAPDTQYF. The CDR3 coding sequence is TGCGCCAGCAGCAAAGGACTAGCCCCAGATACGCAGTATTTT. The rearrangement uses TRBV5-1 and TRBJ2-3, with 8 bases lining up with TRBD2. The CDR3 totals 14 residues. CDR1 and CDR2 from the germline V gene are SGHRS and YFSETQ. V gave up 4 bases and J gave up 4 bases; unmatched junction bases: 5.

This clonotype showed up just a few times. The chain joins TRBV23-1 to TRBJ1-5, with TRBD1 matching over 10 bases. TRBV23-1 falls under the ORF class, with uncertain function. With 4 bases clipped from V and 3 bases from J, the junction kept 15 bases outside the gene matches. The CDR3 length is 19 residues. CDR3 nucleotide sequence: TGCGCCAGCAGTCCAAGCTCAGACAGGGGGCGTGAAAACAATCAGCCCCAGCATTTT. This codes for CASSPSSDRGRENNQPQHF.

This clonotype came up a few times. The rearrangement uses TRBV5-1 and TRBJ2-7; D unclear. The CDR3 extends over 14 amino acids. V was cut by 7 bases and J by 2 bases, with 16 bases left in between. Germline V lookup: CDR1 SGHRS, CDR2 YFSETQ. CDR3 in amino acids: CASRRADGTYEQYF. For the CDR3, the DNA is TGCGCCAGCCGACGCGCTGACGGAACCTACGAGCAGTACTTC.

This clonotype was detected only a few times. This rearrangement joins TRBV7-9 to TRBJ2-7; D is perhaps TRBD2 (6 bases). The CDR3 spans 17 residues. V dropped 3 bases and J dropped 3 bases, with 21 bases sitting between them. Germline lookup yields CDR1 SEHNR and CDR2 FQNEAQ (reference sequence). The CDR3 nucleotides are TGTGCCAGCAGCTTGGGGTGGGAGGTCCCCGAATTCTACGAGCAGTACTTC. It encodes CASSLGWEVPEFYEQYF.

This clonotype was counted ten times or more. V usage is TRBV20-1 and J usage is TRBJ2-7; D is uncertain. Trimming took 3 bases from V and 6 from J, leaving 18 bases between them. CDR1 and CDR2 (germline): DFQATT, SNEGSKA (reference sequence). This CDR3 is 14 amino acids long. CDR3 sequence: CSASRHVAVLEQYF. CDR3 nucleotide sequence: TGCAGTGCTAGCAGGCACGTAGCAGTTCTCGAGCAGTACTTC.

This chain connects TRBV5-1 to TRBJ1-1; D is perhaps TRBD1 (5 bases). There are 14 residues in the CDR3. Germline values: CDR1 SGHRS, CDR2 YFSETQ. Trimming pared 4 bases from V and 1 base from J, leaving 11 bases between. This chain's CDR3 is CASSPDIPNTEAFF. CDR3 in DNA: TGCGCCAGCAGCCCGGACATTCCGAACACTGAAGCTTTCTTT.

This clonotype was found once. V is TRBV7-9 and J is TRBJ2-7; 8 bases match TRBD2. V gave up 5 bases and J gave up 5 bases; unmatched junction bases: 8. This CDR3 has 14 amino acids. Germline-derived CDR1 and CDR2 are SEHNR and FQNEAQ (reference sequence). The CDR3 region has the DNA TGTGCCAGCAGCGCCCCAGCGGGGGTACACGAGCAGTACTTC. This sequence encodes CASSAPAGVHEQYF.

The table lists this clonotype with a few counts. This chain connects TRBV5-4 to TRBJ2-7; TRBD2 matches 8 bases. The trim removed 0 bases at V and 6 bases at J, leaving 8 bases unmatched. The V gene's germline CDR1 is SGHNT and CDR2 YYREEE (reference sequence). There are 15 residues in the CDR3. CDR3 sequence: CASSLAGGAPSEQYF. The CDR3 DNA reads TGTGCCAGCAGCTTGGCCGGGGGGGCCCCCTCCGAGCAGTACTTC.

This clonotype was detected many times. The V call is TRBV10-3, the J call TRBJ2-7, with 12 bases aligning to TRBD2. The CDR3 contains 14 residues. The V and J ends lost 3 bases and 6 bases, in that order; junction bases with no gene match: 3. Germline CDR1 ENHRY, CDR2 SYGVKD. The CDR3 reads CAISDSSGRAEQYF. The CDR3 bases are TGTGCCATCAGTGATTCTAGCGGGAGGGCCGAGCAGTACTTC.

This chain joins TRBV20-1 and TRBJ1-1; D perhaps matches TRBD1 (5 bases). The CDR3 consists of 14 residues. CDR1 DFQATT and CDR2 SNEGSKA come from the germline V gene (reference sequence). Trimming left V 1 base short and J 5 bases short, with 14 bases between. CDR3 bases: TGCAGTGCTAGAGTAGCGGGGGTCGGAACTGAAGCTTTCTTT. Translating it yields CSARVAGVGTEAFF.

There are a few counts of this clonotype. V gene TRBV20-1 combines with J gene TRBJ2-7; either TRBD1 or TRBD2 may supply D (5 bases each). Trimming pared 6 bases from V and 0 bases from J, leaving 15 bases between. CDR3 length equals 14 residues. Germline values: CDR1 DFQATT, CDR2 SNEGSKA (reference sequence). The CDR3 is CSAITGTSSYEQYF. DNA for the CDR3: TGCAGTGCCATTACCGGGACGAGCTCCTACGAGCAGTACTTC.

In its sample, this clonotype was seen a few times. The chain links TRBV5-1 to TRBJ2-1; 7 nucleotides agree with TRBD1. In germline, CDR1 is SGHRS, CDR2 YFSETQ. CDR3 length equals 14 residues. Unmatched junction bases numbered 3, after V lost 5 bases and J lost 1 base. The CDR3 region is CASRLGQSYNEQFF. CDR3 DNA sequence: TGCGCCAGCAGACTGGGACAGTCCTACAATGAGCAGTTCTTC.

The chain combines TRBV12-3 or TRBV12-4 with TRBJ1-5; a weak D match, TRBD1 (6 bases). The CDR3 is made up of 16 amino acids. The V end was cut by 3 bases, the J end by 0 bases, with 12 bases between. The CDR3 nucleotides are TGTGCCAGCAGTTTGAGACAGGTCGATAGCAATCAGCCCCAGCATTTT. Protein sequence: CASSLRQVDSNQPQHF.

This clonotype was observed at least ten times. This chain joins TRBV6-1 and TRBJ2-1; possible D gene TRBD2, 7 bases. The CDR3 is 20 residues long. Germline CDR1 MNHNS, CDR2 SASEGT. Trimming took 0 bases from V and 0 from J, leaving 21 bases between them. The DNA of the CDR3 is TGTGCCAGCAGTGAAGCGTCAGGGGAGGGAGCGGGTAGCTCCTACAATGAGCAGTTCTTC. Translating gives CASSEASGEGAGSSYNEQFF.

The chain couples TRBV20-1 to TRBJ2-4, with TRBD1 matching 8 bases. This CDR3 is built from 16 residues. Germline CDR1 and CDR2: DFQATT and SNEGSKA (reference sequence). The V and J ends lost 0 bases and 4 bases, in that order; junction bases with no gene match: 8. Here the CDR3 reads CSARETGAPTKNIQYF. In DNA form, the CDR3 reads TGCAGTGCTAGAGAGACAGGGGCCCCGACGAAAAACATTCAGTACTTC.

This clonotype was seen a handful of times. This rearrangement joins TRBV14 to TRBJ1-6; D not certain. Germline V gives CDR1 SGHDN, CDR2 FVKESK. V was trimmed by 4 bases and J by 8 bases, leaving 9 bases between them. There are 13 residues in the CDR3. CDR3 in amino acids: CASSLGPYSPLHF. The CDR3 DNA is TGTGCCAGCAGCCTCGGCCCTTATTCACCCCTCCACTTT.

The rearrangement uses TRBV18 and TRBJ2-3; 9 bases line up with TRBD1. The CDR3 runs 18 residues. Germline loops: CDR1 KGHSH, CDR2 LQKENI. After removal of 1 base from V and 4 bases from J, the junction contained 12 bases not matched to a gene. The CDR3 DNA reads TGTGCCAGCTCACCACGTCTTCCCGGGACAGGGAGTGCAGATACGCAGTATTTT. Protein sequence: CASSPRLPGTGSADTQYF.

V is TRBV7-8 and J is TRBJ1-6; no clear D gene. This CDR3 has 15 residues. Trimming took off 5 bases at V and 8 bases at J, with 16 bases between the two ends. Germline V CDR1 and CDR2: SGHVS, FQNEAQ. CDR3 nucleotide sequence: TGTGCCAGCAGCATTCGCCCGGGCCCCGATTCACCCCTCCACTTT. It encodes CASSIRPGPDSPLHF.

The rearrangement joins TRBV24-1 to TRBJ2-3; 10 nucleotides line up with TRBD2. V was pared by 4 bases and J by 6 bases, with 6 bases of the junction left unmatched. The CDR3 extends over 15 amino acids. Germline assignment: CDR1 KGHDR and CDR2 SFDVKD. The CDR3 sequence: CATSDSGGVPDTQYF. As DNA, the CDR3 is TGTGCCACCAGTGACAGCGGGGGGGTCCCGGATACGCAGTATTTT.

This clonotype was detected only a few times. The genes are TRBV5-1 and TRBJ2-3; 10 nucleotides line up with TRBD2. The CDR3 length is 17 residues. Germline V gene lookup returns CDR1 SGHRS and CDR2 YFSETQ. V shed 1 base and J 3 bases; nucleotides not matched to a gene: 8. The chain's CDR3 is CASSLKLAGRITDTQYF. Here the CDR3 DNA reads TGCGCCAGCAGCTTGAAACTAGCGGGGAGAATTACAGATACGCAGTATTTT. The full variable domain, its missing parts supplied by reference TRBV5-1 and TRBJ2-3, is KAGVTQTPRYLIKTRGQQVTLSCSPISGHRSVSWYQQTPGQGLQFLFEYFSETQRNKGNFPGRFSGRQFSNSRSEMNVSTLELGDSALYLCASSLKLAGRITDTQYFGPGTRLTVL.